These 6 T cell receptor beta chains came from one sample sequenced in a study of blood T cell repertoires in COVID-19. The data were produced by immunoSEQ multiplex PCR, yet TCRdb's version contains in-frame clones alone and is incomplete. Found here are about 190,000 clones, around 86% of them singletons; the top ten hold 5.5% to 7.5%. Specimen: peripheral blood. Receptors were obtained from a woman in her thirties or forties with acute or convalescent COVID-19.

The chain combines TRBV5-1 with TRBJ2-1; TRBD1 matches 9 bases. The length of the CDR3 is 15 residues. Germline assignment: CDR1 SGHRS and CDR2 YFSETQ. Unmatched junction bases numbered 9, after V lost 4 bases and J lost 7 bases. The DNA of the CDR3 is TGCGCCAGCAGCCCTGGATGGACAGGGGTGAATGAGCAGTTCTTC. This gives the protein CASSPGWTGVNEQFF.

The chain recombines TRBV27 with TRBJ2-1, with 7 bases lining up with TRBD2. Germline V CDR1 and CDR2: MNHEY, SMNVEV (reference sequence). Germline trimming cut 0 bases from V and 0 bases from J; bases unmatched to any gene: 11. The CDR3 is made up of 19 amino acids. Here the CDR3 reads CASSLSRLAEISSYNEQFF. CDR3 in DNA: TGTGCCAGCAGTTTATCCCGGCTAGCGGAAATTTCCTCCTACAATGAGCAGTTCTTC.

V and J are TRBV7-9 and TRBJ2-1; D unclear. Between the trimmed V and J ends, which lost 1 base and 9 bases, there was a span of 13 bases. This CDR3 contains 14 residues. CDR1 is SEHNR and CDR2 is FQNEAQ in the germline V gene (reference sequence). The CDR3 DNA reads as TGTGCCAGCAGCTTAGATTTTACGGTCGGTGAGCAGTTCTTC. The encoded protein is CASSLDFTVGEQFF. The variable domain in full, with the rest retrieved from reference TRBV7-9 and TRBJ2-1, is DTGVSQNPRHKITKRGQNVTFRCDPISEHNRLYWYRQTLGQGPEFLTYFQNEAQLEKSRLLSDRFSAERPKGSFSTLEIQRTEQGDSAMYLCASSLDFTVGEQFFGPGTRLTVL.

This clone was observed a handful of times. The V call is TRBV2, the J call TRBJ1-5, with 7 bases matching TRBD1. V lost 6 bases and J lost 4; bases outside the gene matches: 6. The CDR3 extends over 14 amino acids. Germline CDR1 and CDR2: SNHLY and FYNNEI. The CDR3 DNA reads as TGTGCCAGCAGGGGGGACAGCTTAAATCAGCCCCAGCATTTT. It yields the protein CASRGDSLNQPQHF.

The chain uses TRBV7-9 and TRBJ2-7, with 11 bases lining up with TRBD2. Germline V gives CDR1 SEHNR, CDR2 FQNEAQ (reference sequence). This CDR3 is 14 amino acids long. V shed 6 bases and J 3 bases; nucleotides not matched to a gene: 4. The CDR3 sequence is CASRSGLAGYEQYF. The CDR3 region has the DNA TGTGCCAGCAGGTCAGGACTAGCGGGCTACGAGCAGTACTTC.

The CDR3 DNA is TGTGCCAGCAGCAGACGACAGGCCGCGACCTATTCACCCCTCCACTTT. Its translation is CASSRRQAATYSPLHF. The chain combines TRBV5-5 with TRBJ1-6; D is perhaps TRBD1 (6 bases). Trimming shortened V by 4 bases and J by 8 bases, and 19 bases separated the two germline ends. The CDR3 extends over 16 amino acids. The germline V gene encodes CDR1 SGHKS and CDR2 YYEKEE (reference sequence).